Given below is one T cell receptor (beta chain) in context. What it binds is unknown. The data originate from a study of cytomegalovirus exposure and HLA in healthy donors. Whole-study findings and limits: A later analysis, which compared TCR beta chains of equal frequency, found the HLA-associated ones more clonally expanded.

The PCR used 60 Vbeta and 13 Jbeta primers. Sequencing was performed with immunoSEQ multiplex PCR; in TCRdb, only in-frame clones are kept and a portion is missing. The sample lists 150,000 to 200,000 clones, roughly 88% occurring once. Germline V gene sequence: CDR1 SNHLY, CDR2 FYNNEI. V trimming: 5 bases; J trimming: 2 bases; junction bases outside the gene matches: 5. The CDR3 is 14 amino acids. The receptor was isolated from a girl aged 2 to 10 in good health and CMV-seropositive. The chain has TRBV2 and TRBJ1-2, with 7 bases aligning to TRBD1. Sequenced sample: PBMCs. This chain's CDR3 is CASSLTGLNYGYTF. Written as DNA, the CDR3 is TGTGCCAGCAGTCTGACAGGGTTGAACTATGGCTACACCTTC.